One T cell receptor beta chain is described in this entry. CDR1 is WNHNN and CDR2 is SYGVQD in the germline V gene (reference sequence). This CDR3 has 14 amino acids. V was pared by 4 bases and J by 5 bases, with 12 bases between. The sample belongs to a study of blood T cell repertoires in COVID-19. Within the 2 weeks before study entry, each person in the exposed group met a COVID-19 case. Data came from immunoSEQ multiplex PCR; TCRdb stores just in-frame clones and leaves some out. The profile shows around 400,000 clones, more than 85% of them singletons. Sequencing used PBMCs or T cells enriched from blood (not recorded which). This chain connects TRBV10-1 to TRBJ2-1; D might be TRBD2 (6 bases). The sequence derives from a middle-aged woman who had been exposed to COVID-19. This CDR3 is CASSVEGRNNEQFF. CDR3 DNA: TGCGCCAGCAGTGTGGAGGGACGAAACAATGAGCAGTTCTTC.